Sequencing of this T cell receptor beta chain was carried out in a study of blood T cell repertoires in COVID-19. Looking at the study overall: Specimens from acute and convalescent COVID-19 originated in the United States, Italy and Spain. Sources were T cells, B-cell-depleted T cells, or PBMCs; the material itself was cDNA or gDNA.

Germline-derived CDR1 and CDR2 are SGDLS and YYNGEE. With 0 bases removed from V and 1 base from J, the gap between germline ends came to 8 bases. This CDR3 region has 14 residues. Original processing notes: Reference gene primer amplification in the assay estimated nucleated cell counts. Only in-frame clones appear in the TCRdb table, and some are missing; sequencing was by immunoSEQ multiplex PCR. V and J calls and clone size are given by that table; D and trimming were obtained from the DNA. The table records 210,000 or so clones, less than 90% of them present only once. The sequenced material came from peripheral blood. J is TRBJ2-7 and V is TRBV9; no definite D call. The receptor comes from a man aged 35-49 years with active or convalescent COVID-19. DNA for the CDR3: TGTGCCAGCAGCGTAGCTCAGGTTTCCTACGAGCAGTACTTC. Amino acid sequence: CASSVAQVSYEQYF.